One sample yielded the 23 T cell receptor beta chains listed below, sequenced in a study of cytomegalovirus exposure and HLA in healthy donors. The PCR was carried out with 60 Vbeta primers and 13 Jbeta primers. TCRdb's copy holds only in-frame clones and misses some; the assay was immunoSEQ multiplex PCR. The sample yields around 200,000 clones, about four fifths seen once. Sequencing was carried out using PBMCs. The receptors stem from a woman in her forties or fifties in good health and CMV-seropositive.

The chain recombines TRBV27 with TRBJ2-7; D is unclear. The CDR3 totals 14 residues. In germline, CDR1 is MNHEY, CDR2 SMNVEV (reference sequence). The V gene lost 0 bases and the J gene lost 2 bases, with 8 bases spanning the gap. Here the CDR3 DNA reads TGTGCCAGCAGTTTATCGGGCCCTACCTACGAGCAGTACTTC. As protein: CASSLSGPTYEQYF.

This rearrangement joins TRBV7-9 to TRBJ2-1; weak D call: TRBD2 (6 bases). From germline, CDR1 is SEHNR and CDR2 FQNEAQ (reference sequence). Trimming shortened V by 4 bases and J by 6 bases, and 16 bases separated the two germline ends. CDR3 length: 15 residues. In DNA form, the CDR3 reads TGTGCCAGCAGCTCTTTCTCCGGGGGACGCAATGAGCAGTTCTTC. Its translation is CASSSFSGGRNEQFF.

The chain joins TRBV5-1 to TRBJ2-1; D is perhaps TRBD1 (6 bases). Per germline, CDR1 SGHRS and CDR2 YFSETQ. The CDR3 covers 16 residues. V was cut by 3 bases and J by 4 bases, with 17 bases left in between. CDR3: CASSSPTGKGYNEQFF. The CDR3 nucleotides are TGCGCCAGCAGCTCGCCTACAGGGAAAGGATACAATGAGCAGTTCTTC.

The chain recombines TRBV19 with TRBJ2-1; 8 bases are shared with TRBD1. The V segment lost 5 bases and the J segment 3 bases; nucleotides outside the gene matches: 6. CDR1 LNHDA and CDR2 SQIVND come from the germline V gene (reference sequence). This CDR3 has 15 amino acids. The CDR3 reads CASSSRQGRYNEQFF. The CDR3 bases are TGTGCCAGTAGTTCCCGACAGGGGCGCTACAATGAGCAGTTCTTC.

The sample holds one count of this clone. The V call is TRBV4-1, the J call TRBJ2-7; TRBD2 matches 11 bases. Unmatched junction bases numbered 4, after V lost 3 bases and J lost 0 bases. The germline V gene has CDR1 MGHRA and CDR2 YSYEKL. This CDR3 spans 16 amino acids. CDR3 loop: CASSHLLAGGSYEQYF. The CDR3 nucleotides read TGCGCCAGCAGCCACCTTCTAGCGGGGGGCTCCTACGAGCAGTACTTC.

This clone was recorded a few times. The gene calls are TRBV6-6 and TRBJ2-5; D might be TRBD1 (6 bases). In germline, CDR1 is MNHNY, CDR2 SVGAGI (reference sequence). V dropped 6 bases and J dropped 4 bases, with 9 bases sitting between them. There are 12 residues in the CDR3. CDR3 nucleotide sequence: TGTGCCAGCAGCCCACAGGGAGAGACCCAGTACTTC. Its protein is CASSPQGETQYF.

The chain uses TRBV2 and TRBJ2-1; D is possibly TRBD2 (5 bases). The germline V gene encodes CDR1 SNHLY and CDR2 FYNNEI. CDR3 length: 14 amino acids. Between the trimmed V and J ends, which lost 3 bases and 5 bases, there was a span of 11 bases. CDR3 amino acids: CASSDIRRNNEQFF. The CDR3 region has the DNA TGTGCCAGCAGTGATATTAGGAGGAACAATGAGCAGTTCTTC.

This chain's CDR3 is CASRKTTGVDYGYTF. CDR3 sequence (DNA): TGTGCCAGTAGGAAAACTACAGGGGTTGACTATGGCTACACCTTC. The rearrangement links TRBV19 to TRBJ1-2, with 7 positions matching TRBD1. In germline, CDR1 is LNHDA, CDR2 SQIVND (reference sequence). The CDR3 runs 15 residues. The junction had 10 bases not matched to a gene; V was cut back by 6 bases and J by 3 bases.

This clone was observed a few times. The chain has TRBV4-3 and TRBJ1-5; D gene unclear. The CDR3 loop spans 13 amino acids. CDR1 and CDR2 (germline): LGHNA, YSLEER. Trimming shortened V by 1 base and J by 5 bases, and 6 bases separated the two germline ends. CDR3 protein: CASSQATYQPQHF. In DNA, the CDR3 is TGCGCCAGCAGCCAAGCCACATATCAGCCCCAGCATTTT.

This chain joins TRBV7-2 and TRBJ2-5; the D gene is possibly TRBD2 (5 bases). The J call may not be correct, given that the DNA end is closer to TRBJ2-7. Germline CDR1 is SGHTA and CDR2 is FQGNSA. This CDR3 is 16 amino acids long. The CDR3 DNA follows: TGTGCCAGCAGCTTAGGGGCGTCGGGGAGCTCCTACGAGCAGTACTTC. As protein: CASSLGASGSSYEQYF.

The genes are TRBV5-6 and TRBJ1-5; D may be TRBD1 (6 bases). The germline gives CDR1 SGHDT, CDR2 YYEEEE. V was clipped by 2 bases and J by 0 bases, with 12 bases between them. The CDR3 runs to 16 residues. CDR3 region: CASSFTGSYSNQPQHF. CDR3 bases: TGTGCCAGCAGCTTTACAGGGTCTTATAGCAATCAGCCCCAGCATTTT.

This clone was seen only once. The chain combines TRBV18 with TRBJ2-2; 8 bases fit TRBD2. Germline values: CDR1 KGHSH, CDR2 LQKENI. V shed 5 bases, J shed 0 bases, and the junction held 5 bases outside the gene matches. This CDR3 region has 16 residues. The CDR3 here is CASSSAGGPNTGELFF. In DNA, the CDR3 is TGTGCCAGCTCATCGGCGGGGGGACCGAACACCGGGGAGCTGTTTTTT. Looking up the rest from reference TRBV18 and TRBJ2-2 gives the full variable domain: NAGVMQNPRHLVRRRGQEARLRCSPMKGHSHVYWYRQLPEEGLKFMVYLQKENIIDESGMPKERFSAEFPKEGPSILRIQQVVRGDSAAYFCASSSAGGPNTGELFFGEGSRLTVL.

J is TRBJ2-5 and V is TRBV5-1, with 7 nucleotides matching TRBD1. The germline V gene encodes CDR1 SGHRS and CDR2 YFSETQ. The CDR3 has 14 residues. V lost 4 bases to trimming and J lost 8 bases; unmatched junction nucleotides: 11. The CDR3 sequence: CASSPGQFGETQYF. As DNA, the CDR3 is TGCGCCAGCAGCCCGGGACAGTTTGGAGAAACCCAGTACTTC.

The rearrangement links TRBV5-1 to TRBJ2-3, with TRBD2 identical over 7 bases. Germline V lookup: CDR1 SGHRS, CDR2 YFSETQ. V shed 0 bases and J 2 bases; nucleotides not matched to a gene: 6. This CDR3 is 16 amino acids long. CDR3 in amino acids: CASSLDGAGFTDTQYF. Here the CDR3 DNA reads TGCGCCAGCAGCTTGGATGGAGCGGGATTCACAGATACGCAGTATTTT.

The rearrangement uses TRBV6-4 and TRBJ1-6; 7 nucleotides agree with TRBD1. Germline V lookup: CDR1 MRHNA, CDR2 SNTAGT. The CDR3 loop spans 14 amino acids. V trimming: 5 bases; J trimming: 12 bases; junction bases outside the gene matches: 10. For the CDR3, the DNA is TGTGCCAGCAGTTACGGGCCGGGACAGCAACCCCTCCACTTT. This gives the protein CASSYGPGQQPLHF.

The V gene is TRBV6-6, the J gene TRBJ2-7; tentative D call: TRBD2 (7 bases). CDR1 is MNHNY and CDR2 is SVGAGI in the germline V gene (reference sequence). The length of the CDR3 is 14 residues. With 7 bases removed from V and 0 bases from J, the gap between germline ends came to 13 bases. The CDR3 reads CASNLRGASYEQYF. The DNA for the CDR3 is TGTGCCAGCAACCTACGGGGGGCCTCCTACGAGCAGTACTTC.

The rearrangement uses TRBV7-3 and TRBJ2-3; no reliable D call. The V end lost 5 bases, the J end lost 2 bases, and 17 bases lay between the germline ends. Germline loops: CDR1 SGHTA, CDR2 FQGTGA. The length of the CDR3 is 16 residues. The CDR3 reads CASSALAGGFTDTQYF. CDR3 DNA: TGTGCCAGCAGCGCCCTGGCTGGCGGCTTCACAGATACGCAGTATTTT.

A remark on this clone: An end of the junction does not agree with germline; a read error may underlie this. This chain links TRBV7-9 with TRBJ2-7, with unresolved D. This CDR3 region has 12 residues. Germline values: CDR1 SEHNR, CDR2 FQNEAQ (reference sequence). The CDR3 DNA sequence: TGTTCCAGCAGCCACCAGTCTTCCGAGCAGTACTTC. The encoded protein is CSSSHQSSEQYF.

The chain has TRBV29-1 and TRBJ1-4, with TRBD1 matching 9 bases. This CDR3 spans 16 amino acids. Germline CDR1 and CDR2: SQVTM and ANQGSEA. J lost 0 bases, V lost 7 bases, and 9 bases had no gene match. CDR3 DNA: TGCAGCGCACAGGGGGACAGGGCCACAACTAATGAAAAACTGTTTTTT. Its translation: CSAQGDRATTNEKLFF.

This clone has a handful of counts. The chain recombines TRBV28 with TRBJ2-1; D gene unclear. The germline CDR1 and CDR2 sequences are MDHEN and SYDVKM. This CDR3 has 12 amino acids. V was clipped by 5 bases and J by 15 bases, with 17 bases between them. The CDR3 is CASSGLADNPFF. CDR3 coding DNA: TGTGCCAGCAGTGGTCTGGCAGATAACCCGTTCTTC.

This clone was recorded only once. The chain carries TRBV6-5 and TRBJ2-2; D is uncertain. The CDR3 sequence is 14 residues long. With 6 bases removed from V and 0 bases from J, the gap between germline ends came to 8 bases. Looked up from germline, CDR1 is MNHEY and CDR2 is SVGAGI. In nucleotides, the CDR3 is TGTGCCAGCAGACTGCTAACGAACACCGGGGAGCTGTTTTTT. The encoded protein is CASRLLTNTGELFF.

The rearrangement uses TRBV6-5 and TRBJ1-3; TRBD1 agrees at 8 bases. CDR3 size: 14 residues. V was pared by 6 bases and J by 4 bases, with 5 bases of the junction left unmatched. Germline V lookup: CDR1 MNHEY, CDR2 SVGAGI. The CDR3 DNA is TGTGCCAGCAGCAGGACAGGGTACGGAAACACCATATATTTT. This translates into CASSRTGYGNTIYF.

The chain is built from TRBV6-6 and TRBJ1-2; 8 positions match TRBD1. The CDR3 loop spans 13 amino acids. Germline-derived CDR1 and CDR2 are MNHNY and SVGAGI (reference sequence). J was trimmed by 2 bases and V by 8 bases; bases with no gene match: 4. DNA for the CDR3: TGTGCCAGCGAGACAGGGGTCAACTATGGCTACACCTTC. Translation: CASETGVNYGYTF.